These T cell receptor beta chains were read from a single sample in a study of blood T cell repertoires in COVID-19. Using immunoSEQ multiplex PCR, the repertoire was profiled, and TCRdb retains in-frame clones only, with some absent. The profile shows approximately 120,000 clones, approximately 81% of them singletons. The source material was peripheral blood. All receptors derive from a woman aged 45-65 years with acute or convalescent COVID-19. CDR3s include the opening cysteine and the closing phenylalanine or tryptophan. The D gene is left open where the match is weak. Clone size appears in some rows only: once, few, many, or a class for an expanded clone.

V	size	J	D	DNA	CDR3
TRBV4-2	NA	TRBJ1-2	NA	TGTGCCAGCAGCCAAGGGGAGGGGGGTAACTATGGCTACACCTTC	CASSQGEGGNYGYTF
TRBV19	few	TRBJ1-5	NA	TGTGCCAGTAGTCAAGATAGGGGTTTAGTGGGCAATCAGCCCCAGCATTTT	CASSQDRGLVGNQPQHF
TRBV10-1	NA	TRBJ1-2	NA	TGCGCCAGTCTCGGGATTCCGCTGATCCTGGGCTATGGCTACACCTTC	CASLGIPLILGYGYTF
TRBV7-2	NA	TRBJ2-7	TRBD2	TGTGCCAGCAGCTTATCGGGAGGGAGCGACGAGCAGTACTTC	CASSLSGGSDEQYF
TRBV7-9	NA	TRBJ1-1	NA	TGTGCCAGCAATTTACAGGGAAGGGCTGAAGCTTTCTTT	CASNLQGRAEAFF
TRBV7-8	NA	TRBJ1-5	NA	TGTGCCAGCAGCTTGCAAACGGTTAGGGGGCCCCAGCATTTT	CASSLQTVRGPQHF
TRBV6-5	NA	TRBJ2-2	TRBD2	TGTGCCACTCCCAGGGATAGCGGGAGTGGCGGGGAGCTGTTTTTT	CATPRDSGSGGELFF
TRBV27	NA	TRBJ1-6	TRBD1	TGTGCCAGCAGTAAAGCACGGGACAGTCGTAATTCACCCCTCCACTTT	CASSKARDSRNSPLHF
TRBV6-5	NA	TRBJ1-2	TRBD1	TGTGCCAGCAGATCTCAGGGGGCGTATGGCTACACCTTC	CASRSQGAYGYTF
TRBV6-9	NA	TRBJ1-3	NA	TGTGCCAGCAGTTATCCCCACCCACAAGACAGGAACTCTGGAAACACCATATATTTT	CASSYPHPQDRNSGNTIYF
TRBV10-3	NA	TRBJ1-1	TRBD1	TGTGCCATCAGTGGCGACGGGACAGAAGCTTTTTTT	CAISGDGTEAFF
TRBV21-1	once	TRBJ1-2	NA	TGTGCCAGCAGCGGACGGACAGGGCAGGGCTACACCTTC	CASSGRTGQGYTF
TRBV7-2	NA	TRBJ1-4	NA	TGTGCCAGCAGCTTAGTCGACAGGTGGAGTGAAAAACTGTTTTTT	CASSLVDRWSEKLFF
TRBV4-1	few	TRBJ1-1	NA	TGCGCCAGCAGCCAAGTAATCGGCAGGGCGAACACTGAAGCTTTCTTT	CASSQVIGRANTEAFF
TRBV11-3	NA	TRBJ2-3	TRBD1	TGTGCCAGCAGCTTAGTAGGGACAGGGGACACAGATACGCAGTATTTT	CASSLVGTGDTDTQYF
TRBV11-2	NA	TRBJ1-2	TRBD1	TGTGCCAGCAGCCCCCAGGGGGGAAATGGCTATGGCTACACCTTC	CASSPQGGNGYGYTF
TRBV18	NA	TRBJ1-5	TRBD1	TGTGCCAGCTCACCGGGGACAGCTGCAAATCAGCCCCAGCATTTT	CASSPGTAANQPQHF
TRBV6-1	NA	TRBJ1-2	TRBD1	TGTGCCAGCAGTGAGGAAGACAGGGGGCTTGGCTACACCTTC	CASSEEDRGLGYTF
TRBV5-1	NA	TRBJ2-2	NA	TGCGCCAGCAGCCAAGATACTCGCGCGAACACCGGGGAGCTGTTTTTT	CASSQDTRANTGELFF
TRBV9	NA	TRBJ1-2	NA	TGTGCCAGCAGCGTAGGGGACTCGATTGCATGGGGCTACACCTTC	CASSVGDSIAWGYTF
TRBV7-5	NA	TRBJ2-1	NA	TGTGCCAGAAGCCTACGCACTAGCGGGGGATACAATGAGCAGTTCTTC	CARSLRTSGGYNEQFF
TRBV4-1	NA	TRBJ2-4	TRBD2	TGCGCCAGCAGCCAAAGAACCCCGGGACTAGCGGACAAAAACATTCAGTACTTC	CASSQRTPGLADKNIQYF
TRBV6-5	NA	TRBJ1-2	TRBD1	TGTGCCAGCATTTTACAGGGGGCGCGGGGCTACACCTTC	CASILQGARGYTF
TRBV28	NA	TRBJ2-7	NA	TGTGCCAGCAGTCCTTTAGAGGGAGTGAGGGAGCAGTACTTC	CASSPLEGVREQYF
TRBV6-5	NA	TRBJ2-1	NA	TGTGCCAGCGGGACAACGGGGGGTTGGGGAGATGAGCAGTTCTTC	CASGTTGGWGDEQFF
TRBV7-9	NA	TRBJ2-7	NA	TGTGCCAGCAGCGCGCTTGAATTGCACGAGCAGTACTTC	CASSALELHEQYF
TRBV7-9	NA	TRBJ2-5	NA	TGTGCCAGCAGCTCGGGGTCTTACCAAGAGACCCAGTACTTC	CASSSGSYQETQYF
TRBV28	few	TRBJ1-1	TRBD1	TGTGCCAGCAGTTTGGGTCCTTCAGGGGGTTACACTGAAGCTTTCTTT	CASSLGPSGGYTEAFF
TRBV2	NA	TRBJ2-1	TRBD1	TGTGCCAGCAGGGGATCACCAGGGGGCCGTAACAATGAGCAGTTCTTC	CASRGSPGGRNNEQFF
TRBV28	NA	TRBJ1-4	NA	TGTGCCAGCAGTTTACTAAAACAGGGTCGAGATGAAAAACTGTTTTTT	CASSLLKQGRDEKLFF
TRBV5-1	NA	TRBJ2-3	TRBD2	TGCGCCAGCTGTCTAGCGGTTAGCACAGATACGCAGTATTTT	CASCLAVSTDTQYF
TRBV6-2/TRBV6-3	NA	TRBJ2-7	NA	TGTGCCAGCAGCCCTATCGGGAACTACGAGCAGTACTTC	CASSPIGNYEQYF
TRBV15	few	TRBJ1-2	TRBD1	TGTGCCACCAGCAGAGGTGGAGGGGGCCATGGCTACACCTTC	CATSRGGGGHGYTF
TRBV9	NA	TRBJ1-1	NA	TGTGCCAGCAGCGTAGGTCGGGGGGAGGTCACTGAAGCTTTCTTT	CASSVGRGEVTEAFF
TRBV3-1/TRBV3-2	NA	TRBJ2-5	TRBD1	TGTGCCAGCAGCCAAGATAGGGGACAGCAAGAGACCCAGTACTTC	CASSQDRGQQETQYF
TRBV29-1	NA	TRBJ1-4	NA	TGCAGCGTTGGTCAGGGCTTTTCTAATGAAAAACTGTTTTTT	CSVGQGFSNEKLFF
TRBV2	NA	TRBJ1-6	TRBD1	TGTGCCAGCAGGGGGGACAGCCTGAATTCACCCCTCCACTTT	CASRGDSLNSPLHF
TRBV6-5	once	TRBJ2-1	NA	TGTGCCAGTAAGACGGGCGGGACGGGAAACAATGAGCAGTTCTTC	CASKTGGTGNNEQFF
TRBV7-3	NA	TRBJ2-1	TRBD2	TGTGCCAGCAGCTTAACTGCTAGCGGGAGGGCCGGGGAGCAGTTCTTC	CASSLTASGRAGEQFF
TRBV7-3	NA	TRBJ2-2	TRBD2	TGTGCCAGCAGTCTAGCGGGGGACACCGGGGAGCTGTTTTTT	CASSLAGDTGELFF
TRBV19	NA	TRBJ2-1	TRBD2	TGTGCCAGTAGTATCAGGGTAGCGGGAGGGGACAATGAGCAGTTCTTC	CASSIRVAGGDNEQFF
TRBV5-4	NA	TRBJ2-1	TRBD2	TGTGCCAGCAGCACGGGACTAGCATTGGGGAGGGGTGAGCAGTTCTTC	CASSTGLALGRGEQFF
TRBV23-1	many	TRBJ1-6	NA	TGCGCCAGCAGTCCCGACACCTTCTATAATTCACCCCTCCACTTT	CASSPDTFYNSPLHF
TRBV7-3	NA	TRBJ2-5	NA	TGTGCCAGCAGCTCCGGGAGTACCCAGGAGACCCAGTACTTC	CASSSGSTQETQYF
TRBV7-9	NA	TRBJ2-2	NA	TGTGCCAGTGTTGAAACCGGGATTAACACCGGGGAGCTGTTTTTT	CASVETGINTGELFF
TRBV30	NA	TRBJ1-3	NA	TGTGCCTGGAGTAGGTGGAGCTCTGGAAACACCATATATTTT	CAWSRWSSGNTIYF
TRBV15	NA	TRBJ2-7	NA	TGTGCCACCAGCAGAGACAGGGAAGTCTACGAGCAGTACTTC	CATSRDREVYEQYF
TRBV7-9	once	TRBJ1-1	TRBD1	TGTGCCAGCAGCCCAGGGGGGCCCTTCGGCACTGAAGCTTTCTTT	CASSPGGPFGTEAFF
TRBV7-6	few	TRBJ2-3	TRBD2	TGTGCCAGCAGCTTGGGGTCGGGAGGCTCAGATACGCAGTATTTT	CASSLGSGGSDTQYF
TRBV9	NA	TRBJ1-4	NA	TGTGCCAGCAGCGGAACGACAGCGGGGGGCGAAAAACTGTTTTTT	CASSGTTAGGEKLFF
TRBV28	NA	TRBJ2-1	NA	TGTGCCAGCAGTTTGAGCGCGGCACCCTCGGATCGCTACAATGAGCAGTTCTTC	CASSLSAAPSDRYNEQFF
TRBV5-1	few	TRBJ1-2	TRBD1	TGCGCCAGCAGCTTGAGGACAGGCCCTAACTATGGCTACACCTTC	CASSLRTGPNYGYTF
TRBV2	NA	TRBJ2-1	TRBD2	TGTGCCAGCACGGGGGGAAATGAGCAGTTCTTC	CASTGGNEQFF
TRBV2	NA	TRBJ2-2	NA	TGTGCCAGCGAACTGGACAGAACGAACACCGGGGAGCTGTTTTTT	CASELDRTNTGELFF
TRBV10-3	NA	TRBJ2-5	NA	TGTGCCATCAGTGAGTCCGGCGGAGAAGAGACCCAGTACTTC	CAISESGGEETQYF
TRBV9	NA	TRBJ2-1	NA	TGTGCCAGCAGCGTGGGCGGGGCGGACTTCAATGAGCAGTTCTTC	CASSVGGADFNEQFF
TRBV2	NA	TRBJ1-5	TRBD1	TGTGCCAGCAGTGAACGAGGGGGCCGAAATCAGCCCCAGCATTTT	CASSERGGRNQPQHF
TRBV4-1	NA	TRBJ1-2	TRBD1	TGCGCCAGCAGCCAAGTACAGGGGGCCGACTATGGCTACACCTTC	CASSQVQGADYGYTF
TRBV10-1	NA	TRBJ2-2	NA	TGCGCCAGCGGATCTAGCGAGAACACCGGGGAGCTGTTTTTT	CASGSSENTGELFF